The next 30 T cell receptor beta chains were all read from a single sample in a study of human T cells and chemical hapten exposure. The study extracted total RNA from unfractionated whole blood. One entry per CDR3 protein, called by TCRdb with MiXCR from the 5' RACE reads. The sample lists about 80,000 distinct CDR3 sequences; more than 7.5% were seen once. The receptor source for this set is a male donor in good health.

The CDR3 DNA sequence: TGTGCCATCAGTGACCCCCGGGAACCGTACAATGAGCAGTTCTTC. It encodes CAISDPREPYNEQFF. This rearrangement joins TRBV10-3 to TRBJ2-1; perhaps TRBD2 as D (5 bases). V was shortened by 3 bases and J by 4 bases, with 13 bases between the two germline ends. Germline V gene sequence: CDR1 ENHRY, CDR2 SYGVKD. The CDR3 consists of 15 residues.

This clonotype was seen ten or more times. In nucleotides, the CDR3 is TGCGCCAGCAGCCCGAGGACTAGCGGGGGGGGTAATGAGCAGTTCTTC. It specifies CASSPRTSGGGNEQFF. The rearrangement uses TRBV5-1 and TRBJ2-1; 15 bases align to TRBD2. This CDR3 contains 16 residues. Germline CDR1 SGHRS, CDR2 YFSETQ. The V gene end was trimmed by 4 bases and the J gene end by 7 bases; junction bases not matched to a gene: 6.

This clonotype was observed at least ten times. The DNA for the CDR3 is TGTGCCACCCGGCAGGGGGGTTCCGGGGAGCTGTTTTTT. It encodes CATRQGGSGELFF. The V and J genes are TRBV24-1 and TRBJ2-2, with D perhaps matching TRBD1 (7 bases). Germline CDR1 is KGHDR and CDR2 is SFDVKD. The CDR3 loop spans 13 amino acids. Trimming took off 9 bases at V and 6 bases at J, with 13 bases between the two ends.

This clonotype occurred many times. The chain uses TRBV7-9 and TRBJ2-5; 8 bases line up with TRBD2. This CDR3 spans 15 amino acids. Trimming at V came to 5 bases and at J to 4 bases, leaving 9 bases not matched to a gene. CDR1 and CDR2 (germline): SEHNR, FQNEAQ (reference sequence). CDR3: CASSGGSGTGETQYF. In nucleotides, the CDR3 is TGTGCCAGCAGCGGGGGTAGCGGGACGGGAGAGACCCAGTACTTC.

This clonotype was recorded a few times. This chain links TRBV7-9 with TRBJ2-3, with D perhaps TRBD2 (5 bases). There are 16 residues in the CDR3. The V gene lost 4 bases and the J gene lost 0 bases, with 14 bases spanning the gap. Germline CDR1 is SEHNR and CDR2 is FQNEAQ (reference sequence). Written as DNA, the CDR3 is TGTGCCAGCAGCTACTACGGAGGTCGGAGCACAGATACGCAGTATTTT. Its protein product is CASSYYGGRSTDTQYF. Supplemented by reference TRBV7-9 and TRBJ2-3, the full variable domain reads DTGVSQNPRHKITKRGQNVTFRCDPISEHNRLYWYRQTLGQGPEFLTYFQNEAQLEKSRLLSDRFSAERPKGSFSTLEIQRTEQGDSAMYLCASSYYGGRSTDTQYFGPGTRLTVL.

There are a few counts of this clonotype. The CDR3 coding sequence is TGTGCCAGCAGCCCACTAGCGGACAATGAGCAGTTCTTC. Its translation is CASSPLADNEQFF. The rearrangement uses TRBV13 and TRBJ2-1; 8 bases map to TRBD2. CDR3 length equals 13 residues. Germline V gene data show CDR1 as PRHDT and CDR2 as FYEKMQ (reference sequence). The V and J ends lost 5 bases and 5 bases, in that order; junction bases with no gene match: 2.

The chain is built from TRBV5-1 and TRBJ2-3, with 7 bases identical to TRBD2. J gave up 2 bases and V 4 bases, and 16 bases lay outside the gene matches. The CDR3 totals 18 residues. The germline gives CDR1 SGHRS, CDR2 YFSETQ. DNA for the CDR3: TGCGCCAGCAGCCCGGAGCGGGGACTCTTCCTCCTCACAGATACGCAGTATTTT. This encodes CASSPERGLFLLTDTQYF.

This clonotype was counted only a few times. The CDR3 DNA is TGCAGTGCTACCCGTGGGACCTTAACCGGGGAGCTGTTTTTT. This encodes CSATRGTLTGELFF. The V and J genes are TRBV20-1 and TRBJ2-2; D is possibly TRBD1 or TRBD2 (5 bases each). V was trimmed by 4 bases and J by 5 bases, leaving 14 bases between them. There are 14 residues in the CDR3. Germline CDR1 reads DFQATT; CDR2 reads SNEGSKA (reference sequence).

There are many counts of this clonotype. This chain joins TRBV5-1 and TRBJ1-1; 8 positions match TRBD1. Trimming cost V 3 bases and J 2 bases; bases outside gene matches: 3. This CDR3 is 14 amino acids long. CDR1 SGHRS and CDR2 YFSETQ come from the germline V gene. The chain's CDR3 is CASSWTGSNTEAFF. CDR3 coding DNA: TGCGCCAGCAGCTGGACAGGGTCCAACACTGAAGCTTTCTTT.

This clonotype showed up many times. The V call is TRBV29-1, the J call TRBJ2-1; 8 positions agree with TRBD2. J was trimmed by 4 bases and V by 4 bases; bases with no gene match: 0. Germline lookup yields CDR1 SQVTM and CDR2 ANQGSEA. The CDR3 contains 12 residues. CDR3 amino acids: CSVVAGYNEQFF. The CDR3, as DNA: TGCAGCGTTGTAGCGGGATACAATGAGCAGTTCTTC.

This clonotype was detected only a few times. V is TRBV3-1 and J is TRBJ2-7; D not certain. The length of the CDR3 is 13 residues. Germline V gene data show CDR1 as LGHDT and CDR2 as YNNKEL (reference sequence). V shed 4 bases and J shed 7 bases, with 14 bases lying between them. The CDR3 is CASSPSRMGEQYF. The CDR3 DNA reads as TGTGCCAGCAGCCCTTCCCGGATGGGGGAGCAGTACTTC.

In this sample, this clonotype turned up a few times. This sequence joins TRBV10-2 and TRBJ2-1; perhaps TRBD1 as D (6 bases). The CDR3 sequence is 13 residues long. Germline CDR1 WSHSY, CDR2 SAAADI. V lost 8 bases and J 6 bases, leaving 14 bases between the germline ends. The CDR3 region is CASLEVGANEQFF. The CDR3 DNA sequence: TGCGCCAGCCTAGAGGTGGGGGCCAATGAGCAGTTCTTC.

This clonotype was detected many times. The genes are TRBV21-1 and TRBJ2-7; the D call of TRBD1 is as the table states it, not checked on the DNA. TRBV21-1 is a pseudogene segment. The CDR3 sequence is 16 residues long. CDR3 amino acids: CASSKWGTPSVYEQYF. For the CDR3, the DNA is TGTGCCAGCAGCAAATGGGGGACACCGTCCGTATACGAGCAGTACTTC.

This clonotype was counted a few times. The gene calls are TRBV7-2 and TRBJ1-6, with D perhaps TRBD1 (5 bases). Germline V gene data show CDR1 as SGHTA and CDR2 as FQGNSA. CDR3 length: 12 residues. V was pared by 4 bases and J by 14 bases, with 12 bases between. As DNA, the CDR3 is TGTGCCAGCAGCTCGCAGGGAATGGCCCTCCACTTT. This translates into CASSSQGMALHF.

The gene calls are TRBV7-2 and TRBJ2-7; 8 nucleotides line up with TRBD1. CDR1 is SGHTA and CDR2 is FQGNSA in the germline V gene. The CDR3 totals 14 residues. With 4 bases clipped from V and 3 bases from J, the junction kept 5 bases outside the gene matches. CDR3 nucleotides: TGTGCCAGCAGCTCTTGGACAGGGAGCTACGAGCAGTACTTC. Translating it yields CASSSWTGSYEQYF.

This chain joins TRBV3-1 and TRBJ2-1, with 11 nucleotides matching TRBD2. The V gene end was trimmed by 3 bases and the J gene end by 8 bases; junction bases not matched to a gene: 15. There are 18 residues in the CDR3. Germline V gives CDR1 LGHDT, CDR2 YNNKEL (reference sequence). The DNA of the CDR3 is TGTGCCAGCAGCCAGGTCAGAAGGGGTAGCGGGAGGGCTGATGAGCAGTTCTTC. Translation gives CASSQVRRGSGRADEQFF.

There are a few counts of this clonotype. The chain recombines TRBV6-6 with TRBJ1-2; D gene uncertain. CDR1 and CDR2 from the germline V gene are MNHNY and SVGAGI (reference sequence). V gave up 6 bases and J gave up 10 bases, with 15 bases separating them. The CDR3 is 12 amino acids. The CDR3 coding sequence is TGTGCCAGCAGAAACCGGGCCAGCTACTACACCTTC. Translating gives CASRNRASYYTF.

This clonotype occurred a few times. This sequence joins TRBV6-5 and TRBJ2-2; D unresolved. CDR3 length: 12 amino acids. CDR1 MNHEY and CDR2 SVGAGI come from the germline V gene. Trimming left V 7 bases short and J 5 bases short, with 8 bases between. The CDR3 reads CASTWGTGELFF. The CDR3 DNA is TGTGCCAGCACCTGGGGTACCGGGGAGCTGTTTTTT.

Only a few counts were recorded for this clonotype. The chain carries TRBV20-1 and TRBJ1-5, with 7 bases aligning to TRBD1. V shed 5 bases, J shed 4 bases, and the junction held 11 bases outside the gene matches. This CDR3 is 15 amino acids long. The germline V gene has CDR1 DFQATT and CDR2 SNEGSKA (reference sequence). CDR3 DNA sequence: TGCAGTGCTGCTGACAGGGAGGGTTTTAATCAGCCCCAGCATTTT. Protein sequence: CSAADREGFNQPQHF.

The genes are TRBV7-9 and TRBJ1-4; D unresolved. CDR3 length equals 12 residues. V shed 8 bases and J shed 8 bases, with 12 bases lying between them. Germline CDR1 is SEHNR and CDR2 is FQNEAQ (reference sequence). CDR3 loop: CASRSKSEKLFF. DNA of the CDR3: TGTGCCAGCCGCTCGAAATCGGAAAAACTGTTTTTT.

The sample holds many counts of this clonotype. The chain is built from TRBV12-3 or TRBV12-4 and TRBJ1-3; 8 bases are shared with TRBD1. CDR3 length: 16 amino acids. With 5 bases clipped from V and 2 bases from J, the junction kept 8 bases outside the gene matches. The CDR3 here is CASSHHQTGAGNTIYF. The CDR3 DNA follows: TGTGCCAGCAGTCATCATCAGACAGGGGCTGGAAACACCATATATTTT.

The genes are TRBV7-8 and TRBJ2-6, with 9 nucleotides matching TRBD2. V shed 1 base, J shed 4 bases, and the junction held 20 bases outside the gene matches. The CDR3 contains 22 residues. Germline CDR1 reads SGHVS; CDR2 reads FQNEAQ. The chain's CDR3 is CASSLERAFGAGGPTGANVLTF. CDR3 nucleotides: TGTGCCAGCAGCTTAGAGAGGGCGTTCGGGGCGGGAGGGCCTACCGGGGCCAACGTCCTGACTTTC.

This clonotype was seen only a few times. The genes are TRBV27 and TRBJ1-1; D might be TRBD1 (5 bases). CDR1 is MNHEY, CDR2 SMNVEV, per germline (reference sequence). V gave up 3 bases and J gave up 1 base, with 9 bases separating them. The CDR3 is 14 residues long. The CDR3 DNA follows: TGTGCCAGCAGTTTCACAGGCGGGAACACTGAAGCTTTCTTT. This encodes CASSFTGGNTEAFF.

This clonotype was recorded a few times. This chain joins TRBV5-6 and TRBJ2-7, with a tentative D call TRBD1 (5 bases). V was pared by 2 bases and J by 0 bases, with 12 bases between. CDR1 is SGHDT, CDR2 YYEEEE, per germline. This CDR3 spans 15 amino acids. CDR3 nucleotides: TGTGCCAGCAGCTTCCGCGAGGACAACTCCTACGAGCAGTACTTC. Protein product: CASSFREDNSYEQYF.

This clonotype has a count of ten or more. The rearrangement joins TRBV12-3 or TRBV12-4 to TRBJ2-3; D is unclear. The CDR3 has 10 amino acids. V was clipped by 6 bases and J by 5 bases, with 3 bases between them. CDR3: CASRKDTQYF. In DNA, the CDR3 is TGTGCCAGCAGGAAAGATACGCAGTATTTT.

In its sample, this clonotype was seen many times. The chain links TRBV6-5 to TRBJ2-5; D may be TRBD1 (6 bases). The length of the CDR3 is 18 residues. Trimming removed 0 bases at V and 0 bases at J, with 17 bases between. Germline V gene data show CDR1 as MNHEY and CDR2 as SVGAGI. The CDR3 is CASSYSKFGTPYQETQYF. CDR3 DNA sequence: TGTGCCAGCAGTTACTCTAAATTTGGGACACCGTACCAAGAGACCCAGTACTTC.

In the case of this clonotype: It may be a read error: a sequence one base away is much more abundant. This rearrangement joins TRBV5-1 to TRBJ2-7; 12 bases are a match to TRBD2. The CDR3 length is 16 residues. Germline CDR1 is SGHRS and CDR2 is YFSETQ. The CDR3 DNA reads as TGCGCCAGCAGCACGACTAGCGGGGGCCCTTTTTACGAGCAGTGCTTC. This codes for CASSTTSGGPFYEQCF.

The rearrangement joins TRBV7-8 to TRBJ2-3, with D possibly being TRBD2 (6 bases). This CDR3 is built from 15 residues. Trimming removed 5 bases at V and 0 bases at J, with 12 bases between. Germline V CDR1 and CDR2: SGHVS, FQNEAQ. CDR3 coding DNA: TGTGCCAGCAGCCCAGCGGGTCCTAGCACAGATACGCAGTATTTT. It translates to CASSPAGPSTDTQYF.

This clonotype was observed many times. The CDR3 DNA is TGTGCCAGCAGTTATTTGTTACGAGCGGGGGAGGAGCTGTTTTTT. This sequence encodes CASSYLLRAGEELFF. The V gene is TRBV6-9, the J gene TRBJ2-2; 8 nucleotides agree with TRBD2. The CDR3 totals 15 residues. In germline, CDR1 is MNHGY, CDR2 SVAAGI. Unmatched junction bases numbered 8, after V lost 1 base and J lost 10 bases.

CDR3 coding DNA: TGTGCCAGCAGCTTGGCTGGGAGGGGACAAGAGACCCAGTACTTC. Protein product: CASSLAGRGQETQYF. This chain connects TRBV5-6 to TRBJ2-5; 7 nucleotides line up with TRBD2. The CDR3 runs 15 residues. Germline loops: CDR1 SGHDT, CDR2 YYEEEE. J gave up 2 bases and V 0 bases, and 4 bases lay outside the gene matches.